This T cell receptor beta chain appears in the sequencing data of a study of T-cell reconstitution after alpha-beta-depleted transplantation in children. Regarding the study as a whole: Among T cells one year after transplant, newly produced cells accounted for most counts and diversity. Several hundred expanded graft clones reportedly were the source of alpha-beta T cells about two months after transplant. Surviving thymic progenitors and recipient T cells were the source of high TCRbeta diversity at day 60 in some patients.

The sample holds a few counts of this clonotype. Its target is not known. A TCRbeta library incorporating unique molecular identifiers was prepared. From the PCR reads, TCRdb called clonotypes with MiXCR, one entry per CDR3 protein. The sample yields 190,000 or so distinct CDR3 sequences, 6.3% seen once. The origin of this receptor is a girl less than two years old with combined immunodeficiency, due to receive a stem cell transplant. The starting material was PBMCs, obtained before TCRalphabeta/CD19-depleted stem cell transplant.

The CDR3 loop reads CASSYDGTNYGYTF. The DNA of the CDR3 is TGTGCCAGCAGTTACGACGGGACTAACTATGGCTACACCTTC. The gene calls are TRBV6-2 or TRBV6-3 and TRBJ1-2; no clear D. Trimming shortened V by 2 bases and J by 0 bases, and 7 bases separated the two germline ends. Germline CDR1 is MNHEY and CDR2 is SVGEGT. The CDR3 is 14 residues long.